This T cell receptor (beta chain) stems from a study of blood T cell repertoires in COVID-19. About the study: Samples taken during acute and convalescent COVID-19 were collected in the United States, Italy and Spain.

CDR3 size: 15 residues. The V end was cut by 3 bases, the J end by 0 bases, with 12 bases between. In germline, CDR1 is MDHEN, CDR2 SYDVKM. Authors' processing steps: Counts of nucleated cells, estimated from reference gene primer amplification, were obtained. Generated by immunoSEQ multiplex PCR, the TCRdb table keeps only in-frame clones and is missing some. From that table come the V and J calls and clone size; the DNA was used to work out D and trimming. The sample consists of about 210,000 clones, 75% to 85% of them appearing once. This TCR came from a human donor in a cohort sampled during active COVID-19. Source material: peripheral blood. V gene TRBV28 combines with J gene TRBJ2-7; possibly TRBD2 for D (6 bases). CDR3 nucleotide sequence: TGTGCCAGCAGTTTTGGGCTCGGGAGCTCCTACGAGCAGTACTTC. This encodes CASSFGLGSSYEQYF.